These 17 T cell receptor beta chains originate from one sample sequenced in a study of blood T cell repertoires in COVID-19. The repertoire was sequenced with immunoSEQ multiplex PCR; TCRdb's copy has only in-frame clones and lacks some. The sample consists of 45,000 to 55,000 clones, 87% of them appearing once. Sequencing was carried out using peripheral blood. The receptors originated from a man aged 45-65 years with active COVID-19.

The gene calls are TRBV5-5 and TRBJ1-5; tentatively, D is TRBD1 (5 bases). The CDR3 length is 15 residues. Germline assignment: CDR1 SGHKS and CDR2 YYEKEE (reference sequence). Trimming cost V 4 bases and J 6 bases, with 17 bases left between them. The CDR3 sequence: CASSTWTQGGQPQHF. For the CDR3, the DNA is TGTGCCAGCAGCACCTGGACCCAGGGCGGTCAGCCCCAGCATTTT.

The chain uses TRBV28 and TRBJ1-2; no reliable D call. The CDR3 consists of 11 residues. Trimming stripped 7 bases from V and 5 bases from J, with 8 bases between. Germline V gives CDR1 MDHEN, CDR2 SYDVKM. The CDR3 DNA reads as TGTGCCAGCACAGGCATTTATGGCTACACCTTC. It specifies CASTGIYGYTF.

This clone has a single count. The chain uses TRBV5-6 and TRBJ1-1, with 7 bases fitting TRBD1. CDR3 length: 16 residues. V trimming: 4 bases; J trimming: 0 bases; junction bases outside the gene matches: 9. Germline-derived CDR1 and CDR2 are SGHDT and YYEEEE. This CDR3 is CASSQSGQVVNTEAFF. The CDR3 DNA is TGTGCCAGCAGCCAATCCGGACAGGTGGTGAACACTGAAGCTTTCTTT.

For the CDR3, the DNA is TGTGCCAGCTCACTTAGGAGACTAGCGGGAACCGGGGAGCTGTTTTTT. Amino acids: CASSLRRLAGTGELFF. This sequence joins TRBV18 and TRBJ2-2; 11 nucleotides agree with TRBD2. The length of the CDR3 is 16 residues. J gave up 5 bases and V 4 bases, and 6 bases lay outside the gene matches. Germline-derived CDR1 and CDR2 are KGHSH and LQKENI.

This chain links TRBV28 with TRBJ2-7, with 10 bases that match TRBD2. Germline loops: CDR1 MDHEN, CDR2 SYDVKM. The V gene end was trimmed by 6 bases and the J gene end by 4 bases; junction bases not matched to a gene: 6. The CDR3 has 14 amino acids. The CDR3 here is CASSLGLALYEQYF. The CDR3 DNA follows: TGTGCCAGCAGCCTGGGACTAGCGTTATACGAGCAGTACTTC.

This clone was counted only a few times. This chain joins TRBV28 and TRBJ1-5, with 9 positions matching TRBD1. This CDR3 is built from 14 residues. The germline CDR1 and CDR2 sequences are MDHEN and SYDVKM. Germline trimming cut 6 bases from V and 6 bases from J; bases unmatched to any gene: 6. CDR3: CASRRTGGGQPQHF. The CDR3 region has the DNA TGTGCCAGCAGGCGAACAGGGGGCGGTCAGCCCCAGCATTTT.

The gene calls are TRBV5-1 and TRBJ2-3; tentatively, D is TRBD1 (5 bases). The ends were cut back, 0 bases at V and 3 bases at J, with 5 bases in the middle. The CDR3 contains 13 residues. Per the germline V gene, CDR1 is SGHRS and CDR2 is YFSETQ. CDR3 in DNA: TGCGCCAGCAGCTTGGGACAGACAGATACGCAGTATTTT. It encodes CASSLGQTDTQYF. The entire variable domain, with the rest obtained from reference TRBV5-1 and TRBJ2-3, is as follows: KAGVTQTPRYLIKTRGQQVTLSCSPISGHRSVSWYQQTPGQGLQFLFEYFSETQRNKGNFPGRFSGRQFSNSRSEMNVSTLELGDSALYLCASSLGQTDTQYFGPGTRLTVL.

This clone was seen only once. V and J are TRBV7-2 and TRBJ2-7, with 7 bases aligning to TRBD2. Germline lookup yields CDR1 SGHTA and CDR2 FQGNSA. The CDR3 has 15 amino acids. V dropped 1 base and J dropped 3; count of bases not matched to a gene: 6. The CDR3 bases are TGTGCCAGCAGCTTAGGAGGAGGGAGGGTCTACGAGCAGTACTTC. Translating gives CASSLGGGRVYEQYF.

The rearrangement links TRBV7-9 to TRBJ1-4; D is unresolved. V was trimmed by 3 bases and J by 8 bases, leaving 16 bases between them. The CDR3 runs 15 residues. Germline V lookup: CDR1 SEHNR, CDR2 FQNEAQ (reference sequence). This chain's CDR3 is CASSLSGVPGEKLFF. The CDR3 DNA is TGTGCCAGCAGCTTGAGCGGGGTGCCGGGAGAAAAACTGTTTTTT.

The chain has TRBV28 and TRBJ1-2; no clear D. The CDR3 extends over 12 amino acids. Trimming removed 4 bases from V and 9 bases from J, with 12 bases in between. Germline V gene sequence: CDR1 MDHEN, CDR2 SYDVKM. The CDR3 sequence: CASSSEGRSYTF. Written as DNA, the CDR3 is TGTGCCAGCAGTTCGGAGGGTCGGAGCTACACCTTC.

For the CDR3, the DNA is TGTGCCAGCAGCGTGGTGGACGGGACAAATGGCTACACCTTC. Translation gives CASSVVDGTNGYTF. The chain uses TRBV9 and TRBJ1-2; TRBD1 is a possible D gene (6 bases). The CDR3 runs 14 residues. Deletions cut 2 bases from V and 6 bases from J, with 14 bases between. Germline lookup yields CDR1 SGDLS and CDR2 YYNGEE. Looking up the rest from reference TRBV9 and TRBJ1-2 gives the full variable domain: DSGVTQTPKHLITATGQRVTLRCSPRSGDLSVYWYQQSLDQGLQFLIQYYNGEERAKGNILERFSAQQFPDLHSELNLSSLELGDSALYFCASSVVDGTNGYTFGSGTRLTVV.

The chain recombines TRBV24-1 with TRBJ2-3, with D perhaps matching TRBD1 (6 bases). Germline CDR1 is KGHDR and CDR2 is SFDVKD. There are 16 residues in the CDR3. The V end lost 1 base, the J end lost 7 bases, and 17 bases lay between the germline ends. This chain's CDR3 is CATSDFTRGNTYTQYF. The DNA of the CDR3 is TGTGCCACCAGTGATTTCACCAGGGGCAATACTTATACGCAGTATTTT.

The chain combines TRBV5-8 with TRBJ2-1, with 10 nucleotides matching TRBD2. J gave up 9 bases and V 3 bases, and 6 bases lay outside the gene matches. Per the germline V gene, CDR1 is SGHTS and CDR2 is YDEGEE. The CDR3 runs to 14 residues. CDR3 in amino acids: CASSSLAGALEQFF. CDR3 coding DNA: TGTGCCAGCAGCTCTCTAGCGGGGGCTCTTGAGCAGTTCTTC. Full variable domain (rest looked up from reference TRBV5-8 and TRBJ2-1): EAGVTQSPTHLIKTRGQQATLRCSPISGHTSVYWYQQALGLGLQFLLWYDEGEERNRGNFPPRFSGRQFPNYSSELNVNALELEDSALYLCASSSLAGALEQFFGPGTRLTVL.

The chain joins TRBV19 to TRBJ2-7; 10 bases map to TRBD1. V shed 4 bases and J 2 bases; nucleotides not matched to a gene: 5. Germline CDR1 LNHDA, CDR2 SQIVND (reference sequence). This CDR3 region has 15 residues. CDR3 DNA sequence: TGTGCCAGTAGTACGATGGGGACAGGGGCCTACGAGCAGTACTTC. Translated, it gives CASSTMGTGAYEQYF.

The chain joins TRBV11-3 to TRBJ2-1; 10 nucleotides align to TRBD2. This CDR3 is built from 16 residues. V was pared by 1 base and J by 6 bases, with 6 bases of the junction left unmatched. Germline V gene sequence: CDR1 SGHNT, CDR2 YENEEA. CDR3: CASSLGSSGSLNEQFF. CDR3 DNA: TGTGCCAGCAGCTTAGGCTCTAGCGGGAGTCTCAATGAGCAGTTCTTC.

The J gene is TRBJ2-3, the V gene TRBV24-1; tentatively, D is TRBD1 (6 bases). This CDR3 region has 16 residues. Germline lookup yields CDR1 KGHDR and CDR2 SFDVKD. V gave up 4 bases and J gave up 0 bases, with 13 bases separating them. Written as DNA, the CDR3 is TGTGCCACCAGTGACTTAACAGGGCTTAGCACAGATACGCAGTATTTT. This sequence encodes CATSDLTGLSTDTQYF.

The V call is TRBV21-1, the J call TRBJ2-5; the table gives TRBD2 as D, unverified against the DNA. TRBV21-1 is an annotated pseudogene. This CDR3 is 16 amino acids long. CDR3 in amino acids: CASSAPGTRGQETQYF. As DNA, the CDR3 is TGTGCCAGCAGCGCTCCCGGGACTAGGGGACAAGAGACCCAGTACTTC.